Sequencing of this TCR beta chain was carried out in a study of OX40 agonist ivuxolimab in advanced cancers. About the research overall: Hepatocellular carcinoma, melanoma, renal cell or head and neck cancer was diagnosed in the dose-escalation patients. The study, taken as a whole, reports: The antigen specificity of the peripheral T cells (those that were expanded) was not determined.

Of note for this clone: Its antigen is currently unknown.

TCRdb keeps only in-frame clones here, not all; method: immunoSEQ multiplex PCR. The sample consists of 20,000 to 25,000 clones, roughly 84% of them appearing once. The CDR3 has 16 residues. Trimming removed 3 bases from V and 5 bases from J; junction bases left unmatched: 6. Looked up from germline, CDR1 is SQVTM and CDR2 is ANQGSEA. With baseline, cycle 4 day 1, and cycle 7 day 1 as timepoints, blood was sampled. This sequence joins TRBV29-1 and TRBJ2-5; 16 bases fit TRBD2. The sample here was CD4+ or CD8+ T cells sorted from blood, taken in a trial of the OX40 agonist ivuxolimab. The sequence came from an adult with an advanced solid tumor such as melanoma, head and neck, liver or kidney cancer. CDR3 region: CSVDRGTSGGAETQYF. The CDR3 coding sequence is TGCAGCGTTGATCGTGGGACTAGCGGGGGGGCGGAGACCCAGTACTTC.